The rows below give T cell receptor beta chains drawn from one sample of a study of T cells in Graves' hyperthyroidism and ophthalmopathy. MiXCR, run by TCRdb on the multiplex PCR reads, gives a single entry per CDR3 protein. The data hold 500,000 to 800,000 distinct CDR3 sequences, with around 13% observed a single time. Sequencing input: blood. All receptors come from a woman between 45 and 65 years old with Graves' ophthalmopathy. The CDR3 runs from the conserved cysteine through the conserved F or W. D genes are given only for firm matches. Clone size, where shown, is once, few, many, or a class for clones that have expanded.

DNA: TGTGCCAGCAGTTTGAGAAGTGTAGCGGGGCGCACAGATACGCAGTATTTT
CDR3: CASSLRSVAGRTDTQYF
size: many
J: TRBJ2-3
D: TRBD2
V: TRBV28

DNA: TGTGCCAGCAGCTTAGTATCGGTAGTGACAGATACGCAGTATTTT
CDR3: CASSLVSVVTDTQYF
size: many
J: TRBJ2-3
D: -
V: TRBV7-2

DNA: TGTGCCAGCAGGCAGGGAGTTGAAAACACCATATATTTT
CDR3: CASRQGVENTIYF
size: many
J: TRBJ1-3
D: -
V: TRBV2

DNA: TGTGCCAGCAGCTTAGCTTCGGTGCAAAACTACGAGCAGTACTTC
CDR3: CASSLASVQNYEQYF
size: many
J: TRBJ2-7
D: -
V: TRBV7-2

DNA: TGTGCCAGCAGCCAACCGGACAGGGGGGTCTACGAGCAGTACTTC
CDR3: CASSQPDRGVYEQYF
size: many
J: TRBJ2-7
D: TRBD1
V: TRBV4-2

DNA: TGTGCCAGCAGCTCTCCAACCGGGACTAGCGGGATTACTAGCACAGATACGCAGTATTTT
CDR3: CASSSPTGTSGITSTDTQYF
size: -
J: TRBJ2-3
D: TRBD2
V: TRBV5-4

DNA: TGTGCCACCCAGGCTAACTATGGCTACACCTTC
CDR3: CATQANYGYTF
size: few
J: TRBJ1-2
D: -
V: TRBV10-3

DNA: TGTGCCAGCAGCTTAGTAGAGGGCGGGAGCCCCTACGAGCAGTACTTC
CDR3: CASSLVEGGSPYEQYF
size: many
J: TRBJ2-7
D: TRBD2
V: TRBV7-8

DNA: TGTGCCAGCAGCGTAGGGGGAGTAGTGGGCAATGAGCAGTTCTTC
CDR3: CASSVGGVVGNEQFF
size: -
J: TRBJ2-1
D: -
V: TRBV9

DNA: TGTGCCAGCAGGCCGGGGGGACTAGCGGGAGATACGCAGTATTTT
CDR3: CASRPGGLAGDTQYF
size: many
J: TRBJ2-3
D: TRBD2
V: TRBV28

DNA: TGTGCCAGCAGCACGACGGGATCTAGCTCCTACGAGCAGTACTTC
CDR3: CASSTTGSSSYEQYF
size: many
J: TRBJ2-7
D: -
V: TRBV28

DNA: TGCAGCGTTGAGAGGGACGAAAAACTGTTTTTT
CDR3: CSVERDEKLFF
size: -
J: TRBJ1-4
D: -
V: TRBV29-1

DNA: TGTGCCAGCAGTTTCATAGGTCAGCCCCAGCATTTT
CDR3: CASSFIGQPQHF
size: -
J: TRBJ1-5
D: -
V: TRBV28

DNA: TGCGCCAGCAGCTTGGCTTCTTGGGCGGGAGCTCCGGCGAACACCGGGGAGCTGTTTTTT
CDR3: CASSLASWAGAPANTGELFF
size: few
J: TRBJ2-2
D: TRBD2
V: TRBV5-1

DNA: TGTGCCAGCTCACTTGGACAACTCTCCTATAATTCACCCCTCCACTTT
CDR3: CASSLGQLSYNSPLHF
size: many
J: TRBJ1-6
D: -
V: TRBV18

DNA: TGTGCCAGCAGCTTAGGTTTAACGGGAGACGCAGATACGCAGTATTTT
CDR3: CASSLGLTGDADTQYF
size: many
J: TRBJ2-3
D: -
V: TRBV7-2